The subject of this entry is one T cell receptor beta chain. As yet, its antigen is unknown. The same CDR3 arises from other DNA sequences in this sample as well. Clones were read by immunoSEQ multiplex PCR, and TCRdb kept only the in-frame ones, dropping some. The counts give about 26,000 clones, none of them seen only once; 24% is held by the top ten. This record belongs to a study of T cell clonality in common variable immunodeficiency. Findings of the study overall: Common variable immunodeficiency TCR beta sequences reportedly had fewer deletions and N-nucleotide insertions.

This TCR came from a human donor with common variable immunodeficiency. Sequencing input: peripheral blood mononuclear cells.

The CDR3 reads CASKQKGAYEQYF. The sequenced CDR3 bases are TGTGCCAGCAAGCAAAAGGGGGCATACGAG. The genes are TRBV18 and TRBJ2-7; 7 bases match TRBD1. Read coverage stops 3 residues before the CDR3 terminus; the germline J gene supplies the remainder. Germline V gives CDR1 KGHSH, CDR2 LQKENI. CDR3 length: 13 residues. V gave up 8 bases and J gave up 4 bases; unmatched junction bases: 8.